Listed here are 26 T cell receptor beta chains from one sample, sequenced in a study of vaccination and CD4 T cells after COVID-19. MiXCR, applied by TCRdb to the PCR reads, yields one record per CDR3 protein. The repertoire holds around 19,000 distinct CDR3 sequences, with 62% as singletons. The sequenced sample was CD4+ T cells from blood, obtained before SARS-CoV-2 vaccination. Receptors originate from a human donor who had recovered from COVID-19.

V and J are TRBV7-9 and TRBJ2-2; no definite D call. The CDR3 is 12 amino acids. Germline V gene sequence: CDR1 SEHNR, CDR2 FQNEAQ (reference sequence). V lost 3 bases to trimming and J lost 3 bases, with 2 bases between them. The CDR3 protein is CASSLDTGELFF. In DNA form, the CDR3 reads TGTGCCAGCAGCTTGGACACCGGGGAGCTGTTTTTT.

This clonotype was seen only once. The J gene is TRBJ1-1, the V gene TRBV20-1, with 10 nucleotides matching TRBD1. CDR3 length equals 14 residues. The J segment lost 1 base and the V segment lost 8 bases, leaving 7 bases of the junction unmatched. Germline assignment: CDR1 DFQATT and CDR2 SNEGSKA (reference sequence). CDR3: CSTLGQGPNTEAFF. The CDR3 DNA follows: TGCAGTACTCTGGGACAGGGGCCGAACACTGAAGCTTTCTTT.

This clonotype was seen a handful of times. CDR3 coding DNA: TGTGCCAGCAGTTTAGTTAGGGATACGCAGTATTTT. This gives the protein CASSLVRDTQYF. The chain has TRBV12-3 or TRBV12-4 and TRBJ2-3; no definite D call. V lost 1 base to trimming and J lost 6 bases, with 5 bases between them. This CDR3 spans 12 amino acids.

The sample holds a few counts of this clonotype. The chain links TRBV7-9 to TRBJ2-3, with D unresolved. This CDR3 is 15 amino acids long. V shed 5 bases and J shed 4 bases, with 16 bases lying between them. Germline assignment: CDR1 SEHNR and CDR2 FQNEAQ (reference sequence). This chain's CDR3 is CASSHDTPAADTQYF. CDR3 coding DNA: TGTGCCAGCAGCCATGACACTCCGGCGGCAGATACGCAGTATTTT.

The chain couples TRBV6-5 to TRBJ1-2; a weak D match, TRBD1 (6 bases). Germline lookup yields CDR1 MNHEY and CDR2 SVGAGI. V shed 0 bases and J shed 7 bases, with 27 bases lying between them. The CDR3 length is 19 residues. The CDR3 region is CASSYSIRGTRNSNPGYTF. Here the CDR3 DNA reads TGTGCCAGCAGTTACTCCATCCGCGGGACACGGAATTCAAATCCTGGCTACACCTTC.

The chain is built from TRBV19 and TRBJ1-2, with TRBD1 as a possible D gene (5 bases). V lost 0 bases and J lost 8, with 25 bases in between. Germline CDR1 LNHDA, CDR2 SQIVND (reference sequence). CDR3 length: 18 residues. The CDR3 coding sequence is TGTGCCAGTAGTATAGATGGCGGGGCAGGGTCAAACCGGCCCGGCTACACCTTC. Protein sequence: CASSIDGGAGSNRPGYTF. Full variable domain (remainder filled in from reference TRBV19 and TRBJ1-2): DGGITQSPKYLFRKEGQNVTLSCEQNLNHDAMYWYRQDPGQGLRLIYYSQIVNDFQKGDIAEGYSVSREKKESFPLTVTSAQKNPTAFYLCASSIDGGAGSNRPGYTFGSGTRLTVV.

The chain couples TRBV24-1 to TRBJ2-1, with D possibly matching TRBD2 (6 bases). CDR3 length: 11 residues. V shed 12 bases and J shed 15 bases, with 20 bases lying between them. The germline gives CDR1 KGHDR, CDR2 SFDVKD. The chain's CDR3 is CASRSWNGGFF. CDR3 bases: TGTGCCTCCCGCTCGTGGAACGGGGGGTTCTTC.

This clonotype was observed once. This sequence joins TRBV20-1 and TRBJ2-7; possibly TRBD1 for D (6 bases). From germline, CDR1 is DFQATT and CDR2 SNEGSKA (reference sequence). The CDR3 consists of 10 residues. V was cut by 6 bases and J by 3 bases, with 6 bases left in between. The CDR3 reads CSATGYEQYF. CDR3 nucleotide sequence: TGCAGTGCGACAGGCTACGAGCAGTACTTC.

The chain carries TRBV7-2 and TRBJ2-3; possible D gene TRBD1, 5 bases. This CDR3 comprises 15 residues. Germline V CDR1 and CDR2: SGHTA, FQGNSA. V shed 3 bases and J shed 4 bases, with 14 bases lying between them. The CDR3 is CASSFGRQSPDTQYF. Here the CDR3 DNA reads TGTGCCAGCAGCTTTGGCCGACAGTCCCCAGATACGCAGTATTTT. Full variable domain (missing parts from reference TRBV7-2 and TRBJ2-3): GAGVSQSPSNKVTEKGKDVELRCDPISGHTALYWYRQSLGQGLEFLIYFQGNSAPDKSGLPSDRFSAERTGGSVSTLTIQRTQQEDSAVYLCASSFGRQSPDTQYFGPGTRLTVL.

The chain couples TRBV28 to TRBJ2-3, with 8 nucleotides matching TRBD2. V dropped 2 bases and J dropped 1; count of bases not matched to a gene: 2. Germline V CDR1 and CDR2: MDHEN, SYDVKM. The CDR3 contains 15 residues. The CDR3 bases are TGTGCCAGCAGTTTAGTACTAGCGGGCACAGATACGCAGTATTTT. Its protein is CASSLVLAGTDTQYF. The full variable domain, in which reference TRBV28 and TRBJ2-3 provide the parts outside the CDR3, is DVKVTQSSRYLVKRTGEKVFLECVQDMDHENMFWYRQDPGLGLRLIYFSYDVKMKEKGDIPEGYSVSREKKERFSLILESASTNQTSMYLCASSLVLAGTDTQYFGPGTRLTVL.

To note about this clonotype: The junction does not match germline at one end; this may be a read error. The CDR3: CASSLGPPGGSQEAQYF. In nucleotides, the CDR3 is TGTGCCAGCAGCTTGGGGCCCCCGGGAGGGTCCCAAGAGGCCCAGTACTTC. The chain has TRBV7-2 and TRBJ2-5; TRBD2 aligns across 8 bases. This CDR3 has 17 amino acids. Germline V gene lookup returns CDR1 SGHTA and CDR2 FQGNSA.

This clonotype came up a few times. The CDR3 region is CSARVSESSNQPQHF. The CDR3 region has the DNA TGCAGTGCTAGAGTGTCCGAGTCTAGCAATCAGCCCCAGCATTTT. This chain links TRBV20-1 with TRBJ1-5; D is unclear. Germline V gene sequence: CDR1 DFQATT, CDR2 SNEGSKA (reference sequence). The CDR3 is made up of 15 amino acids. V lost 1 base and J 0 bases, leaving 10 bases between the germline ends.

The chain recombines TRBV6-5 with TRBJ2-3; D remains ambiguous. CDR1 MNHEY and CDR2 SVGAGI come from the germline V gene. The CDR3 totals 12 residues. CDR3 nucleotide sequence: TGTGCAAGTGGTTACCGCACAGATACGCAGTATTTT. Encoded protein: CASGYRTDTQYF.

The chain carries TRBV28 and TRBJ2-3; 12 nucleotides align to TRBD2. This CDR3 has 16 residues. CDR1 and CDR2 (germline): MDHEN, SYDVKM. V lost 7 bases to trimming and J lost 6 bases; unmatched junction nucleotides: 11. CDR3 protein: CASNPRTSGITDTQYF. The CDR3 DNA reads as TGTGCCAGCAACCCCAGGACTAGCGGGATCACTGATACGCAGTATTTT.

The gene calls are TRBV7-6 and TRBJ2-5; either TRBD1 or TRBD2 may supply D (5 bases each). This CDR3 has 15 residues. V dropped 0 bases and J dropped 1 base, with 9 bases sitting between them. Germline loops: CDR1 SGHVS, CDR2 FNYEAQ. The CDR3 bases are TGTGCCAGCAGCTTAGCGGGACGGGTCCAAGAGACCCAGTACTTC. Translation gives CASSLAGRVQETQYF.

The chain uses TRBV2 and TRBJ1-5; D ambiguous. Germline assignment: CDR1 SNHLY and CDR2 FYNNEI. This CDR3 has 13 residues. V gave up 4 bases and J gave up 4 bases, with 8 bases separating them. CDR3 sequence reads: CASSVQENQPQHF. The CDR3 DNA follows: TGTGCCAGCAGTGTGCAGGAGAATCAGCCCCAGCATTTT.

This clonotype was seen only a few times. The chain couples TRBV2 to TRBJ2-7, with 7 bases aligning to TRBD1. Trimming cost V 5 bases and J 1 base; bases outside gene matches: 5. Germline CDR1 is SNHLY and CDR2 is FYNNEI. The CDR3 consists of 14 residues. Here the CDR3 reads CASSPGQLSYEQYF. CDR3 bases: TGTGCCAGCAGTCCGGGACAGCTTTCCTACGAGCAGTACTTC.

This clonotype appeared once. The chain combines TRBV6-1 with TRBJ2-7; no definite D call. This CDR3 is built from 14 residues. V was pared by 4 bases and J by 1 base, with 11 bases between. The germline V gene has CDR1 MNHNS and CDR2 SASEGT. DNA of the CDR3: TGTGCCAGCAGTGCGGTAAGGGCGTCCTACGAGCAGTACTTC. Encoded protein: CASSAVRASYEQYF.

The gene calls are TRBV27 and TRBJ1-5; tentatively, D is TRBD1 (6 bases). Trimming removed 6 bases at V and 7 bases at J, with 16 bases between. The CDR3 is 14 amino acids. Germline V gives CDR1 MNHEY, CDR2 SMNVEV (reference sequence). CDR3 DNA: TGTGCCAGCAGACGACAAGGGGGAGGGCAGCCCCAGCATTTT. It codes for CASRRQGGGQPQHF.

This clonotype was detected a few times. The chain links TRBV6-1 to TRBJ2-3; no reliable D call. Per the germline V gene, CDR1 is MNHNS and CDR2 is SASEGT. V lost 6 bases, J lost 6 bases, and 16 bases lay in between. This CDR3 is 14 amino acids long. CDR3 DNA sequence: TGTGCCAGCAGCCGCAGAGGAGTATTCGATACGCAGTATTTT. This codes for CASSRRGVFDTQYF.

This chain links TRBV20-1 with TRBJ2-7, with TRBD2 as a possible D gene (5 bases). Germline V gene lookup returns CDR1 DFQATT and CDR2 SNEGSKA (reference sequence). Between the trimmed V and J ends, which lost 7 bases and 1 base, there was a span of 20 bases. This CDR3 has 15 residues. The CDR3 loop reads CSVTPGFEGSYEQYF. Here the CDR3 DNA reads TGCAGTGTCACTCCTGGGTTTGAGGGATCCTACGAGCAGTACTTC.

The chain recombines TRBV12-3 or TRBV12-4 with TRBJ1-5, with TRBD1 identical over 10 bases. The CDR3 length is 14 residues. Trimming at V came to 8 bases and at J to 8 bases, leaving 9 bases not matched to a gene. CDR3 sequence: CASGGQGKVKPQHF. As DNA, the CDR3 is TGTGCCAGCGGGGGACAGGGGAAGGTGAAGCCCCAGCATTTT.

This chain joins TRBV24-1 and TRBJ2-5, with TRBD1 as a possible D gene (5 bases). From germline, CDR1 is KGHDR and CDR2 SFDVKD. Trimming stripped 1 base from V and 4 bases from J, with 27 bases between. The CDR3 loop spans 20 amino acids. The CDR3 here is CATSDFVPVWGGPEIETQYF. CDR3 bases: TGTGCCACCAGTGATTTTGTCCCAGTTTGGGGCGGACCGGAGATAGAGACCCAGTACTTC.

This clonotype was found a few times. The V and J genes are TRBV6-5 and TRBJ1-5, with 7 bases fitting TRBD1. V lost 0 bases and J lost 0; bases outside the gene matches: 5. This CDR3 contains 17 residues. Germline V gives CDR1 MNHEY, CDR2 SVGAGI. In DNA form, the CDR3 reads TGTGCCAGCAGTTACTCGCGCAGGGGGAGTAGCAATCAGCCCCAGCATTTT. This sequence encodes CASSYSRRGSSNQPQHF.

The CDR3 is CASSLVPDTQYF. The CDR3 coding sequence is TGTGCCAGCAGCTTAGTTCCAGATACGCAGTATTTT. The V gene is TRBV7-9, the J gene TRBJ2-3; D unresolved. V was trimmed by 1 base and J by 4 bases, leaving 3 bases between them. This CDR3 is built from 12 residues. From germline, CDR1 is SEHNR and CDR2 FQNEAQ (reference sequence). Full variable domain (missing parts from reference TRBV7-9 and TRBJ2-3): DTGVSQNPRHKITKRGQNVTFRCDPISEHNRLYWYRQTLGQGPEFLTYFQNEAQLEKSRLLSDRFSAERPKGSFSTLEIQRTEQGDSAMYLCASSLVPDTQYFGPGTRLTVL.

This clonotype was counted a few times. CDR3 DNA: TGTGCCAGCAGTAGGGATAACTATGGCTACACCTTC. Its translation is CASSRDNYGYTF. V is TRBV25-1 and J is TRBJ1-2; D not certain. CDR1 is MGHDK and CDR2 is SYGVNS in the germline V gene. The CDR3 runs to 12 residues. Trimming stripped 5 bases from V and 1 base from J, with 5 bases between.